This T cell receptor (beta chain) was profiled in a study of blood T cell repertoires in COVID-19. Whole-study context: From the United States, Italy and Spain came samples of acute and convalescent COVID-19. PBMCs, B-cell-depleted T cells, or T cells were the source of the cDNA or gDNA that made up the material.

Clones were read by immunoSEQ multiplex PCR, and TCRdb kept only the in-frame ones, dropping some. Here the sample spans around 150,000 clones, approximately 80% being singletons. V lost 2 bases and J lost 1, with 5 bases in between. There are 13 residues in the CDR3. CDR1 is SGHTA and CDR2 is FQGNSA in the germline V gene. Adults between about 18 and 95 years of age took part from 20 to 25 US areas. Researchers sorted participants into cohorts using their self-reported clinical history. The chain employs TRBV7-2 and TRBJ2-5; no clear D gene. Sequencing was performed on PBMCs or T cells enriched from blood (not recorded which). The sequence was collected from a man in his 70s who had been exposed to COVID-19. This CDR3 reads CASSLPTQETQYF. The CDR3 DNA reads TGTGCCAGCAGCTTACCTACCCAAGAGACCCAGTACTTC.